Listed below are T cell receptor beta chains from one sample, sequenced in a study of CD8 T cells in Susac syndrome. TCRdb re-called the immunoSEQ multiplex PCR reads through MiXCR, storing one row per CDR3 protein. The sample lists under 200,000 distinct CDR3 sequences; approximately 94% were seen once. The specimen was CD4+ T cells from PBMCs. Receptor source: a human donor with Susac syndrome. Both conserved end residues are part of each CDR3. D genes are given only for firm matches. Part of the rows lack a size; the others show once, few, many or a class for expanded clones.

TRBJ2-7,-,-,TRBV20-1,CSASSTGLEQYF,TGCAGTGCTAGTTCTACAGGGCTCGAGCAGTACTTC
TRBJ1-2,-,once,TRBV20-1,CSAPWGPGYTF,TGCAGTGCCCCCTGGGGCCCCGGCTACACCTTC
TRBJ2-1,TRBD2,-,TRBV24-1,CATSEGRDEQFF,TGTGCCACCAGCGAGGGGAGGGATGAGCAGTTCTTC
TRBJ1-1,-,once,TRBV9,CASSPRTEMNTEAFF,TGTGCCAGCAGCCCGCGGACTGAGATGAACACTGAAGCTTTCTTT
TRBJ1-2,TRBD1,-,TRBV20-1,CSARVPRPGQGNYGYTF,TGCAGTGCTAGAGTACCAAGGCCTGGACAGGGCAACTATGGCTACACCTTC
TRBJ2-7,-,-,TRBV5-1,CASSFQATYEQYF,TGCGCCAGCAGCTTTCAGGCCACCTACGAGCAGTACTTC
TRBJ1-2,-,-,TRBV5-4,CASNSGGQANYGYTF,TGTGCCAGCAATAGCGGGGGCCAGGCTAACTATGGCTACACCTTC
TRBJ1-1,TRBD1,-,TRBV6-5,CASSKPGQGNTEAFF,TGTGCCAGCAGTAAACCGGGACAGGGGAACACTGAAGCTTTCTTT
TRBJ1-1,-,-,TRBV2,CASSDRASRNTEAFF,TGTGCCAGCAGTGATCGGGCCAGTAGGAACACTGAAGCTTTCTTT
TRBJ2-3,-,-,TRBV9,CASTRTVTGTDTQYF,TGTGCCAGCACCAGGACAGTTACTGGCACAGATACGCAGTATTTT
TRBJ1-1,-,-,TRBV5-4,CASSLPARGATEAFF,TGTGCCAGCAGCTTACCGGCACGAGGGGCGACTGAAGCTTTCTTT
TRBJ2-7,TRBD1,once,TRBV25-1,CASSEGVRDRVHEQYF,TGTGCCAGCAGTGAAGGTGTACGGGACAGGGTCCACGAGCAGTACTTC
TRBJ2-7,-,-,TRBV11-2,CASSFQGTYEQYF,TGTGCCAGCAGCTTCCAGGGAACCTACGAGCAGTACTTC
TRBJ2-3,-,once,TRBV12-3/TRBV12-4,CASSFAVQGGDTQYF,TGTGCCAGCAGTTTCGCCGTCCAGGGGGGAGATACGCAGTATTTT
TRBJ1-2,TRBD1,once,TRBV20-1,CSAGTDSNYGYTF,TGCAGTGCCGGGACAGATTCTAACTATGGCTACACCTTC
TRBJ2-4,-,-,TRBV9,CASSVQGGKNIQYF,TGTGCCAGCAGCGTACAGGGCGGTAAAAACATTCAGTACTTC
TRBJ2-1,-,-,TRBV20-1,CSARAPSRNEQFF,TGCAGTGCTAGAGCCCCCTCGCGAAATGAGCAGTTCTTC
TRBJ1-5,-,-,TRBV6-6,CASSQPNQPQHF,TGTGCCAGCAGCCAGCCAAATCAGCCCCAGCATTTT
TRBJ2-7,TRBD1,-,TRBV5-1,CASSFSGGQGAYEQYF,TGCGCCAGCAGCTTTAGTGGGGGACAGGGGGCCTACGAGCAGTACTTC
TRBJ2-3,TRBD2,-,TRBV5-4,CATIAGGRADTQYF,TGTGCCACAATAGCGGGGGGGCGAGCAGATACGCAGTATTTT
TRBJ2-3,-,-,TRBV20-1,CSARLGPDTQYF,TGCAGTGCTAGACTTGGTCCAGATACGCAGTATTTT
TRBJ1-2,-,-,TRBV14,CASSPGQNLYGYTF,TGTGCCAGCAGCCCCGGACAGAATCTCTATGGCTACACCTTC
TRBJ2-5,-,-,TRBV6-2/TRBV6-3,CASSSGLGGTQYF,TGTGCCAGCAGCTCCGGACTCGGGGGAACCCAGTACTTC
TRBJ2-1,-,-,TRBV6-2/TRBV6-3,CASTPIQPGTPGYSYNEQFF,TGTGCCAGCACTCCGATCCAACCTGGGACTCCCGGCTACTCCTACAATGAGCAGTTCTTC
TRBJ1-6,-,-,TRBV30,CAWSAPSPLHF,TGTGCCTGGAGTGCACCGTCACCCCTCCACTTT
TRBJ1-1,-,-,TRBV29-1,CSVDVDTEAFF,TGCAGCGTTGACGTGGACACTGAAGCTTTCTTT
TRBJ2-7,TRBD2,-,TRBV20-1,CSARTSGAPQKYF,TGCAGTGCTCGGACTAGCGGGGCCCCTCAGAAGTACTTC
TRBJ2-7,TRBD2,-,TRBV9,CASSAGLAGAGEQYF,TGTGCCAGCAGCGCCGGACTAGCGGGGGCGGGGGAGCAGTACTTC
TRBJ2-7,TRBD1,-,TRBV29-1,CSVEVDRVEQYF,TGCAGCGTTGAGGTGGACAGGGTCGAGCAGTACTTC
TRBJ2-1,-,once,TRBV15,CATSREDRYNEQFF,TGTGCCACCAGCAGAGAAGACAGGTACAATGAGCAGTTCTTC
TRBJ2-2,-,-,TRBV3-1,CASSRGATGELFF,TGTGCCAGCAGCAGAGGGGCCACCGGGGAGCTGTTTTTT
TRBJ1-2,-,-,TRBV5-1,CASSPQASSYGYTF,TGCGCCAGCAGCCCTCAAGCCTCATCCTATGGCTACACCTTC
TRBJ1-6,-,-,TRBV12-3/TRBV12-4,CASSFGRGSPNSPLHF,TGTGCCAGCAGTTTCGGGAGGGGGTCTCCGAATTCACCCCTCCACTTT
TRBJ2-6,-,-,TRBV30,CAWSLGGANVLTF,TGTGCCTGGAGTTTAGGTGGGGCCAACGTCCTGACTTTC
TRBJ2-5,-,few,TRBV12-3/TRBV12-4,CASSLTEEETQYF,TGTGCCAGCAGTTTGACCGAGGAGGAGACCCAGTACTTC
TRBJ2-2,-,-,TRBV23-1,CASSQSPNPNTGELFF,TGCGCCAGCAGTCAATCCCCCAACCCGAACACCGGGGAGCTGTTTTTT
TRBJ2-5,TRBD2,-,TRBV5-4,CASSLAGGVETQYF,TGTGCCAGCAGCTTGGCGGGGGGGGTGGAGACCCAGTACTTC
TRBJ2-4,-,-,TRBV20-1,CSASSQATLAKNIQYF,TGCAGTGCTAGCTCACAGGCGACCTTAGCCAAAAACATTCAGTACTTC
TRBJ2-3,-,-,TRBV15,CATSTGTDTQYF,TGTGCCACCAGCACGGGCACAGATACGCAGTATTTT
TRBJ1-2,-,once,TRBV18,CASSHRADYGYTF,TGTGCCAGCTCACACCGGGCCGACTATGGCTACACCTTC
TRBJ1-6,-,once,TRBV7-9,CASGTTTLGSPLHF,TGTGCCAGCGGGACAACCACCCTGGGTTCACCCCTCCACTTT
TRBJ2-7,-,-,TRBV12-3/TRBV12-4,CASTRENEYEQYF,TGTGCCAGCACCCGGGAGAACGAATACGAGCAGTACTTC
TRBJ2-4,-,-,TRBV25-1,CASSEYELAKNIQYF,TGTGCCAGCAGTGAATATGAGTTAGCCAAAAACATTCAGTACTTC
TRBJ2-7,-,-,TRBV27,CASSLVSNPSYEQYF,TGTGCCAGCAGTTTAGTGAGTAATCCTTCCTACGAGCAGTACTTC
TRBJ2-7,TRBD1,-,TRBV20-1,CSAWDSPTYEQYF,TGCAGTGCATGGGACAGTCCCACCTACGAGCAGTACTTC
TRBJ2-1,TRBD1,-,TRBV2,CASSYRGASYNEQFF,TGTGCCAGCAGTTACAGGGGAGCGTCCTACAATGAGCAGTTCTTC
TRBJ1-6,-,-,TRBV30,CAWSSGPGHNSPLHF,TGTGCCTGGAGCTCCGGGCCAGGGCATAATTCACCCCTCCACTTT
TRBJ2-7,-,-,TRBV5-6,CASSFASSYEQYF,TGTGCCAGCAGCTTTGCAAGCTCCTACGAGCAGTACTTC
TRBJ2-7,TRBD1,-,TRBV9,CASSVGGDRGYEQYF,TGTGCCAGCAGCGTAGGCGGGGACAGGGGCTACGAGCAGTACTTC
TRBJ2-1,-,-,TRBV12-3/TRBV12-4,CASSADSPVYNEQFF,TGTGCCAGCAGCGCGGACAGCCCTGTCTACAATGAGCAGTTCTTC
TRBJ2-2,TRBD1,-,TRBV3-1,CASSRLDRDTGELFF,TGTGCCAGCAGCCGACTGGACAGGGACACCGGGGAGCTGTTTTTT
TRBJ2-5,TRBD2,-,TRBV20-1,CSVHTGLQETQYF,TGCAGTGTCCATACGGGACTACAAGAGACCCAGTACTTC
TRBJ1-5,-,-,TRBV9,CASSVPGTSSNQPQHF,TGTGCCAGCAGCGTACCCGGGACTTCTAGCAATCAGCCCCAGCATTTT
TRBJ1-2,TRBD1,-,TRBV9,CASSADRGHDYGYTF,TGTGCCAGCAGCGCAGACAGGGGGCATGACTATGGCTACACCTTC
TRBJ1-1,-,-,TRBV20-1,CSAKGRTEAFF,TGCAGTGCAAAAGGGAGAACTGAAGCTTTCTTT